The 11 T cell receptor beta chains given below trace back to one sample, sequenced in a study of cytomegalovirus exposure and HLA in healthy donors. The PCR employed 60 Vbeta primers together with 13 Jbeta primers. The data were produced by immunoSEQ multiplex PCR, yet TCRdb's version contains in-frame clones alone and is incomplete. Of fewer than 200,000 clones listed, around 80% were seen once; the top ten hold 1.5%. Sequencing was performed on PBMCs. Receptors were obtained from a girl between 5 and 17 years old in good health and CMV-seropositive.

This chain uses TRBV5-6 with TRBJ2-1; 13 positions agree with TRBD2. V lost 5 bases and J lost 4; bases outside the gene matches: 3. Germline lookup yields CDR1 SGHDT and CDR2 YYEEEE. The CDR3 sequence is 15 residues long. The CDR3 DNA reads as TGTGCCAGCAGTTTACTAGCGGGAGGGTACAATGAGCAGTTCTTC. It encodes CASSLLAGGYNEQFF.

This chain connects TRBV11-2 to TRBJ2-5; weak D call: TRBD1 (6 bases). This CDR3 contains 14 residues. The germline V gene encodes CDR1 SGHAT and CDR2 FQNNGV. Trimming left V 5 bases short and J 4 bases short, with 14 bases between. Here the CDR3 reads CASSQAGAPETQYF. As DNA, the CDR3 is TGTGCCAGCAGCCAAGCAGGGGCTCCAGAGACCCAGTACTTC.

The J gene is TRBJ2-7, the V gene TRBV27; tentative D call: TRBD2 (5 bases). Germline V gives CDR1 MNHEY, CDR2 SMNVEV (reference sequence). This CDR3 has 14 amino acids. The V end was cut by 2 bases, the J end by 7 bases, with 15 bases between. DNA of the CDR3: TGTGCCAGCAGTTTACCTGGGTGGGGAGCAGAGCAGTACTTC. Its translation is CASSLPGWGAEQYF.

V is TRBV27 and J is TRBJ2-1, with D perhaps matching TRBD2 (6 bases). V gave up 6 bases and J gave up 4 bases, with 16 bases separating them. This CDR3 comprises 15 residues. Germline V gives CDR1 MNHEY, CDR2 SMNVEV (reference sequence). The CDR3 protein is CASSRDLAGYNEQFF. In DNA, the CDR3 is TGTGCCAGCAGCCGGGACCTTGCGGGGTACAATGAGCAGTTCTTC.

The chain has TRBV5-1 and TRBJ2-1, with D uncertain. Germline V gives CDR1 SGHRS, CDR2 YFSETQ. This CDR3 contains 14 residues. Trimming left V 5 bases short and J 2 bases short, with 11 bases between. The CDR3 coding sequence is TGCGCCAGCAGACCGAGTCGGGCCTACAATGAGCAGTTCTTC. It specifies CASRPSRAYNEQFF. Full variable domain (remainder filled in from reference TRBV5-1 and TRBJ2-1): KAGVTQTPRYLIKTRGQQVTLSCSPISGHRSVSWYQQTPGQGLQFLFEYFSETQRNKGNFPGRFSGRQFSNSRSEMNVSTLELGDSALYLCASRPSRAYNEQFFGPGTRLTVL.

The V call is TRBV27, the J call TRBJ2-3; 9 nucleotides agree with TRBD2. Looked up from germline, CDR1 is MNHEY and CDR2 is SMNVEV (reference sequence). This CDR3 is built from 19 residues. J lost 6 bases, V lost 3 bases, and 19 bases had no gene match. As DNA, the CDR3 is TGTGCCAGCAGTTTCCGAACGTTCCGCGGGGGGGCAGGATGGGATACGCAGTATTTT. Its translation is CASSFRTFRGGAGWDTQYF.

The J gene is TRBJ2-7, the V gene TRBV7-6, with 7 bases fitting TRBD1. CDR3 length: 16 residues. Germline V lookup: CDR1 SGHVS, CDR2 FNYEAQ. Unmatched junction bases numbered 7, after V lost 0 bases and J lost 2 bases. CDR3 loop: CASSLAQLGTAYEQYF. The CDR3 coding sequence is TGTGCCAGCAGCTTAGCGCAGTTGGGGACAGCCTACGAGCAGTACTTC.

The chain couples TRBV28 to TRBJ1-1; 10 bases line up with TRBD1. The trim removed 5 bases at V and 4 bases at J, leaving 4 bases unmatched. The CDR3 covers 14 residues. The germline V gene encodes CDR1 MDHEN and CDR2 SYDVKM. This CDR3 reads CASSKDRGITEAFF. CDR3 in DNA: TGTGCCAGCAGTAAGGACAGGGGGATCACTGAAGCTTTCTTT.

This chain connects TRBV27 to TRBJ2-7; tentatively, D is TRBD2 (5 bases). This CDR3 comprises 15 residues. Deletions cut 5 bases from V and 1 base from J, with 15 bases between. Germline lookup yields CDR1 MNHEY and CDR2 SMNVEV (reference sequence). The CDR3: CASSRARTASYEQYF. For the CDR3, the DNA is TGTGCCAGCAGTCGAGCAAGGACTGCTTCCTACGAGCAGTACTTC.

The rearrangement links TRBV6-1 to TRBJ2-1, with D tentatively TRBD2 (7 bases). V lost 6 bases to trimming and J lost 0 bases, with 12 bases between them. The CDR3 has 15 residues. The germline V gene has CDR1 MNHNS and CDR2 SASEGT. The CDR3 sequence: CASRQGRGSYNEQFF. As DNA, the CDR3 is TGTGCCAGCAGGCAGGGGAGGGGCTCCTACAATGAGCAGTTCTTC.

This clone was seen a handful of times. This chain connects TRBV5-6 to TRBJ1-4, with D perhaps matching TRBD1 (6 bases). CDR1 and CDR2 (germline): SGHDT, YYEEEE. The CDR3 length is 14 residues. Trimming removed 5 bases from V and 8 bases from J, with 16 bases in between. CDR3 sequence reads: CASRLQGRGEKLFF. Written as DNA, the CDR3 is TGTGCCAGCAGACTGCAGGGGCGGGGGGAAAAACTGTTTTTT.